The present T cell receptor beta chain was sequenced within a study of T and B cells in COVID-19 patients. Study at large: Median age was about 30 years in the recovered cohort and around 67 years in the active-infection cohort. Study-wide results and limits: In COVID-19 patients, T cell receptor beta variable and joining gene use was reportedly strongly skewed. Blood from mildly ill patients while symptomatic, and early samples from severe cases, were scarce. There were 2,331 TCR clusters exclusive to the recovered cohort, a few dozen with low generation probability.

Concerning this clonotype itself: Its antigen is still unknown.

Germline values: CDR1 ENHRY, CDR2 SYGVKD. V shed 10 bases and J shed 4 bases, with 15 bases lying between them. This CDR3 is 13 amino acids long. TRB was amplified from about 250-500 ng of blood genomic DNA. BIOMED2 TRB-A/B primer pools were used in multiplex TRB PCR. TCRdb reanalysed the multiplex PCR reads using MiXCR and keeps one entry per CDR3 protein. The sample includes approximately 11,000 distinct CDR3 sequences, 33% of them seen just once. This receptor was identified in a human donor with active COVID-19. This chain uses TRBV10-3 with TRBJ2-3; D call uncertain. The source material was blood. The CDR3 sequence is CASQRAGADTQYF. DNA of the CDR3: TGTGCCAGCCAACGGGCTGGGGCAGATACGCAGTATTTT.